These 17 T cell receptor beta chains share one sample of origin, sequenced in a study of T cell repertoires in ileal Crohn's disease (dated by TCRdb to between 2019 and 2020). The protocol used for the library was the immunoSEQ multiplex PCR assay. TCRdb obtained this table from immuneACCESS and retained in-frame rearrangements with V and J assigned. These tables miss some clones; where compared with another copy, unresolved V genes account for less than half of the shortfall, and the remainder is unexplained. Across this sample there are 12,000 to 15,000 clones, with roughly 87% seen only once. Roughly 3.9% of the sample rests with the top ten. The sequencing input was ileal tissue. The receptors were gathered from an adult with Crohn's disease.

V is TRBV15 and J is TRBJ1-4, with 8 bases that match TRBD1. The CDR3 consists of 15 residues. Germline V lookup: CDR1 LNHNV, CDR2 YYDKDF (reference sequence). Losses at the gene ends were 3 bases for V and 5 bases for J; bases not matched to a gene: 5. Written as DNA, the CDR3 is TGTGCCACCAGCAGGCTGACAGGGGTGAATGAAAAACTGTTTTTT. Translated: CATSRLTGVNEKLFF.

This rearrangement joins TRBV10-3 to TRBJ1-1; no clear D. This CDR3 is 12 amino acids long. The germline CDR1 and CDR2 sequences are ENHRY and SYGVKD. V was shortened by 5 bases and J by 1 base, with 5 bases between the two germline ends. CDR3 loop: CAISPSNTEAFF. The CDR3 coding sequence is TGTGCCATCAGTCCATCGAACACTGAAGCTTTCTTT.

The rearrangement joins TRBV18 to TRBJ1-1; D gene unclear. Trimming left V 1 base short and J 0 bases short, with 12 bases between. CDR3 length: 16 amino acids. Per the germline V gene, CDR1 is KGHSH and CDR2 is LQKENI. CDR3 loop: CASSPRVTGMNTEAFF. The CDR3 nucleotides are TGTGCCAGCTCACCACGTGTAACGGGGATGAACACTGAAGCTTTCTTT. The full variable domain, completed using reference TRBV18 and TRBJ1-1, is NAGVMQNPRHLVRRRGQEARLRCSPMKGHSHVYWYRQLPEEGLKFMVYLQKENIIDESGMPKERFSAEFPKEGPSILRIQQVVRGDSAAYFCASSPRVTGMNTEAFFGQGTRLTVV.

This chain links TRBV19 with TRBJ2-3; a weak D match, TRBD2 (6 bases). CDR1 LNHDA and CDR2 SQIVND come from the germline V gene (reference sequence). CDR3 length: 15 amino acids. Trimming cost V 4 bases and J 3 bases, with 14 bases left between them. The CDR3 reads CASSSFWGETDTQYF. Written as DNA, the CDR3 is TGTGCCAGTAGTAGCTTCTGGGGGGAAACAGATACGCAGTATTTT.

CDR3 bases: TGTGCCAGCAGTGAATATTTGGGGAGTTATTCACCCCTCCACTTT. This sequence encodes CASSEYLGSYSPLHF. V gene TRBV6-1 combines with J gene TRBJ1-6; D not resolved. CDR1 MNHNS and CDR2 SASEGT come from the germline V gene. Trimming pared 2 bases from V and 8 bases from J, leaving 13 bases between. There are 15 residues in the CDR3.

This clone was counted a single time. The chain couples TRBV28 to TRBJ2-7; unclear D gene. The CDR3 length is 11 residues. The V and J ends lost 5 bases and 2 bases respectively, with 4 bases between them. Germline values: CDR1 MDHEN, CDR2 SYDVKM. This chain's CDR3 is CASSPTYEQYF. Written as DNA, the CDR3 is TGTGCCAGCAGTCCCACCTACGAGCAGTACTTC.

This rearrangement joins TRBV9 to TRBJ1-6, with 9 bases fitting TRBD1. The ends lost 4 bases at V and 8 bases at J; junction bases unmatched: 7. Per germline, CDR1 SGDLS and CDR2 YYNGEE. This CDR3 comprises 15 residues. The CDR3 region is CASSPGTGRDSPLHF. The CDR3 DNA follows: TGTGCCAGCAGCCCCGGGACAGGGCGAGATTCACCCCTCCACTTT.

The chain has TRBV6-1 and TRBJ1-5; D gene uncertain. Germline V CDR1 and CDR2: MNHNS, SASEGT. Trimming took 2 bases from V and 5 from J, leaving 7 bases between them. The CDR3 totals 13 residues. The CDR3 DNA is TGTGCCAGCAGTGAATACGGGTATCAGCCCCAGCATTTT. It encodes CASSEYGYQPQHF.

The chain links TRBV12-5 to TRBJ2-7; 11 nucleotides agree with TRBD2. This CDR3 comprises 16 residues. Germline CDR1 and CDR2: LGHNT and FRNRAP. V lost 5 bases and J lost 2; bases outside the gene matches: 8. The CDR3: CASGPYRLAGPYEQYF. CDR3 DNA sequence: TGTGCTAGTGGTCCTTATCGACTAGCGGGGCCCTACGAGCAGTACTTC.

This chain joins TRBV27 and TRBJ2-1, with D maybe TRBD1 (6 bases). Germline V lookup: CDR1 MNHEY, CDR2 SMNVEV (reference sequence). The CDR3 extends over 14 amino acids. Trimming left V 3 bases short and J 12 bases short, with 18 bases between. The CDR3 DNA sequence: TGTGCCAGCAGTTTCGCGCTCACAGGGACGGGGCAGTTCTTC. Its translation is CASSFALTGTGQFF.

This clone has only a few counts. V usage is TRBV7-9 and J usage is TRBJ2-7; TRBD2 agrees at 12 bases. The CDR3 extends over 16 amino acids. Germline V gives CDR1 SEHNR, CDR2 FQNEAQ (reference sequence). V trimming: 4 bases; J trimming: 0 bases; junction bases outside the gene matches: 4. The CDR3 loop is CASSSETSGSSYEQYF. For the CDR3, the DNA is TGTGCCAGCAGCTCCGAGACTAGCGGGAGCTCCTACGAGCAGTACTTC.

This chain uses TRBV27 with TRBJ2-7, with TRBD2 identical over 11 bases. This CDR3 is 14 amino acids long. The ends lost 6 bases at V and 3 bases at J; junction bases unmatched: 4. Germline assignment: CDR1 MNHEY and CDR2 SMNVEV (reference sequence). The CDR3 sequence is CASSQLAGVYEQYF. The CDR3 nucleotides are TGTGCCAGCAGCCAACTAGCGGGAGTCTACGAGCAGTACTTC.

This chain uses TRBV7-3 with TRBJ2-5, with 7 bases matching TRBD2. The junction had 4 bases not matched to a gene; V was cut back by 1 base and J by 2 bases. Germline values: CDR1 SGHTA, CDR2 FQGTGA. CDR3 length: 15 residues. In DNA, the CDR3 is TGTGCCAGCAGCTTAAGGGATAGCGGGCAAGAGACCCAGTACTTC. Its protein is CASSLRDSGQETQYF.

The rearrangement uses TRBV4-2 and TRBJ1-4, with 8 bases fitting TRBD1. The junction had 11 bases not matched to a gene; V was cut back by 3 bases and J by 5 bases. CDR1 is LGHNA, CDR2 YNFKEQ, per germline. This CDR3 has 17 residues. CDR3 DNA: TGTGCCAGCAGCCAGAACCCGGGACAGGTTGGAAATGAAAAACTGTTTTTT. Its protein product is CASSQNPGQVGNEKLFF.

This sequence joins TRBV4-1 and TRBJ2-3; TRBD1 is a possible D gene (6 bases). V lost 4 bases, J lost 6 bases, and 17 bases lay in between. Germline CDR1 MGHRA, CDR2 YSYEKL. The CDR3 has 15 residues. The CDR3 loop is CASSPLRGSHDTQYF. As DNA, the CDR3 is TGCGCCAGCAGCCCCCTTAGGGGGAGCCACGATACGCAGTATTTT.

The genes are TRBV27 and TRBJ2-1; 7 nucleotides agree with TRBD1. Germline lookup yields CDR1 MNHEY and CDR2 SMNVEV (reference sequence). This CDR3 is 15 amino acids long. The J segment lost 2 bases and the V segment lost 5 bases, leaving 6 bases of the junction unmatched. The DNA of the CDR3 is TGTGCCAGCAGTATCCGGGACAGCCCCTACAATGAGCAGTTCTTC. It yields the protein CASSIRDSPYNEQFF.

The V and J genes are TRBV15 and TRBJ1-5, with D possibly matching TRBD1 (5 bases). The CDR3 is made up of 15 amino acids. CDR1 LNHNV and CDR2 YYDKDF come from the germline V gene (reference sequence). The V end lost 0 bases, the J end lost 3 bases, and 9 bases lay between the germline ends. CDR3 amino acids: CATSRDQGHNQPQHF. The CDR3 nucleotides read TGTGCCACCAGCAGAGATCAGGGCCACAATCAGCCCCAGCATTTT. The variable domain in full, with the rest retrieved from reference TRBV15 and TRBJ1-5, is DAMVIQNPRYQVTQFGKPVTLSCSQTLNHNVMYWYQQKSSQAPKLLFHYYDKDFNNEADTPDNFQSRRPNTSFCFLDIRSPGLGDTAMYLCATSRDQGHNQPQHFGDGTRLSIL.